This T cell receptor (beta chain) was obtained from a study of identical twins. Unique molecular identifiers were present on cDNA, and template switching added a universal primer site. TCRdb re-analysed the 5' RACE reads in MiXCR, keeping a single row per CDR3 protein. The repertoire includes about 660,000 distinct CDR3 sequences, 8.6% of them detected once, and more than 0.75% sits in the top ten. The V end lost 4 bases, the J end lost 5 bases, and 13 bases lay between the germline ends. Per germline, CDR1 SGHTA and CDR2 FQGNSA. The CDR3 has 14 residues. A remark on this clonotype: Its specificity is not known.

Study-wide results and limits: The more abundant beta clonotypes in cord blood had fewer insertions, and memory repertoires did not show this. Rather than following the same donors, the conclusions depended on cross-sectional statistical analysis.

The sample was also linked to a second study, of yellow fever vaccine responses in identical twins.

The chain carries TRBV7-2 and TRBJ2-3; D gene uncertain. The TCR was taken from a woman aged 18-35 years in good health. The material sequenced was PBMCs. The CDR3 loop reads CASSSLGYGDTQYF. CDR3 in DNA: TGTGCCAGCAGCTCACTGGGTTATGGAGATACGCAGTATTTT. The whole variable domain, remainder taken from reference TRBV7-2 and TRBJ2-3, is GAGVSQSPSNKVTEKGKDVELRCDPISGHTALYWYRQSLGQGLEFLIYFQGNSAPDKSGLPSDRFSAERTGGSVSTLTIQRTQQEDSAVYLCASSSLGYGDTQYFGPGTRLTVL.